The 19 T cell receptor beta chains below were found in one sample sequenced in a study of T-cell memory formation after mild COVID-19 (TCRdb year 2021). Library construction relied on 5' RACE. The sequencing machine was an Illumina NovaSeq 6000. The raw public data were reprocessed by TCRdb itself: fastp quality trimming at Q25, MiXCR clonotype calling, in-frame beta chains only. Each CDR3 protein appears once, grouped with its most common genes and DNA. Counted in this sample were fewer than 700,000 distinct CDR3 sequences; roughly a fifth of them appeared once. 7.5% to 9.5% of the sample rests with the top ten. Sequenced sample: PBMCs or a T cell subset sorted from them (not recorded which). These TCRs come from an adult woman who had mild COVID-19 (a few samples of this study predate the infection). The sample titles of this study are shuffled in the database, so cell type and time point are left out; the donor was told from shared clones.

The V and J genes are TRBV11-1 and TRBJ2-1, with no clear D. Trimming left V 3 bases short and J 3 bases short, with 15 bases between. The length of the CDR3 is 16 residues. Germline CDR1 is SGHAT and CDR2 is FQDESV (reference sequence). Here the CDR3 reads CASSFGPPGYYNEQFF. CDR3 bases: TGTGCCAGCAGCTTCGGACCTCCCGGATACTACAATGAGCAGTTCTTC.

This clonotype was counted ten times or more. This chain connects TRBV20-1 to TRBJ2-1; 8 bases are shared with TRBD2. Germline V CDR1 and CDR2: DFQATT, SNEGSKA (reference sequence). The CDR3 has 16 residues. Trimming took 0 bases from V and 7 from J; bases not matched to a gene: 11. The CDR3 bases are TGCAGTGCTAGAGATCTCCAAGCGGGAGTGGAAAATGAGCAGTTCTTC. The encoded protein is CSARDLQAGVENEQFF.

This clonotype was observed at least ten times. This chain connects TRBV7-6 to TRBJ2-2, with D maybe TRBD1 (5 bases). The CDR3 is 15 amino acids. CDR1 is SGHVS, CDR2 FNYEAQ, per germline. V dropped 4 bases and J dropped 6 bases, with 15 bases sitting between them. CDR3 sequence: CASSSTDSRAGELFF. CDR3 DNA: TGTGCCAGCAGCTCGACAGATTCGAGAGCCGGGGAGCTGTTTTTT.

The DNA of the CDR3 is TGTGCCAGCAGCTTTCGACAGGGGAGGGGCCCGGGGTACAATGAGCAGTTCTTC. Translated: CASSFRQGRGPGYNEQFF. V is TRBV7-2 and J is TRBJ2-1; D might be TRBD1 (8 bases). There are 18 residues in the CDR3. Germline-derived CDR1 and CDR2 are SGHTA and FQGNSA. The V end was cut by 3 bases, the J end by 4 bases, with 22 bases between.

The V and J genes are TRBV5-1 and TRBJ2-3, with 9 bases that match TRBD2. The CDR3 sequence is 14 residues long. Germline trimming cut 8 bases from V and 0 bases from J; bases unmatched to any gene: 4. Germline CDR1 is SGHRS and CDR2 is YFSETQ. CDR3 sequence (DNA): TGCGCCAGTGGCGGGAGGGACAGCACAGATACGCAGTATTTT. Its translation: CASGGRDSTDTQYF.

V gene TRBV12-3 or TRBV12-4 combines with J gene TRBJ1-5; D may be TRBD1 (5 bases). The V end was cut by 7 bases, the J end by 3 bases, with 10 bases between. CDR3 length: 13 residues. The CDR3 protein is CASMKDTNQPQHF. In nucleotides, the CDR3 is TGTGCCAGCATGAAGGACACCAATCAGCCCCAGCATTTT.

This clonotype was counted between two and nine times. This chain links TRBV12-1 with TRBJ1-5; the D call TRBD1 from the table was never checked on the DNA. TRBV12-1 is a documented pseudogene. The CDR3 is 14 amino acids. The CDR3 DNA reads as TGTGCCAGCAGCTTGACAGGGTGCAATCAGCCCCAGCATTTT. It translates to CASSLTGCNQPQHF.

This clonotype was found many times. V is TRBV7-2 and J is TRBJ2-5, with D possibly being TRBD2 (6 bases). The CDR3 is made up of 14 amino acids. Trimming took off 5 bases at V and 4 bases at J, with 14 bases between the two ends. Germline V CDR1 and CDR2: SGHTA, FQGNSA. The CDR3 DNA follows: TGTGCCAGCAGCCCACCCCCGGGACTAGAGACCCAGTACTTC. Protein product: CASSPPPGLETQYF.

This clonotype was observed a few times. This sequence joins TRBV20-1 and TRBJ2-1; TRBD2 matches at 7 bases. V lost 6 bases, J lost 6 bases, and 11 bases stayed unmatched. Germline CDR1 is DFQATT and CDR2 is SNEGSKA (reference sequence). There are 14 residues in the CDR3. The CDR3: CSALGGRVGNEQFF. CDR3 nucleotide sequence: TGCAGTGCCCTAGGAGGGAGGGTGGGCAATGAGCAGTTCTTC.

This clonotype was counted a few times. The rearrangement links TRBV9 to TRBJ2-5, with 11 bases identical to TRBD2. Germline V CDR1 and CDR2: SGDLS, YYNGEE. This CDR3 has 15 residues. V shed 4 bases and J 3 bases; nucleotides not matched to a gene: 5. The CDR3 region is CASSHYSGREETQYF. The CDR3, as DNA: TGTGCCAGCAGCCATTATAGCGGGAGGGAAGAGACCCAGTACTTC.

The chain joins TRBV18 to TRBJ1-2; a possible D gene is TRBD1 (6 bases). Trimming took 3 bases from V and 4 from J, leaving 15 bases between them. The CDR3 contains 15 residues. Germline CDR1 reads KGHSH; CDR2 reads LQKENI. The CDR3 region is CASSPSSDRLYGYTF. The CDR3 bases are TGTGCCAGCTCACCCTCTTCTGACAGGCTCTATGGCTACACCTTC. The variable domain in full, with the rest retrieved from reference TRBV18 and TRBJ1-2, is NAGVMQNPRHLVRRRGQEARLRCSPMKGHSHVYWYRQLPEEGLKFMVYLQKENIIDESGMPKERFSAEFPKEGPSILRIQQVVRGDSAAYFCASSPSSDRLYGYTFGSGTRLTVV.

In this sample, this clonotype turned up a few times. The gene calls are TRBV20-1 and TRBJ2-3; D uncertain. Trimming took off 2 bases at V and 6 bases at J, with 15 bases between the two ends. The V gene's germline CDR1 is DFQATT and CDR2 SNEGSKA (reference sequence). This CDR3 spans 14 amino acids. CDR3: CSARPSRSPDTQYF. The CDR3 DNA follows: TGCAGTGCTAGACCGAGCCGGTCACCGGATACGCAGTATTTT.

This clonotype was picked up a small number of times. The J gene is TRBJ2-2, the V gene TRBV5-6; 10 bases are shared with TRBD1. CDR1 and CDR2 from the germline V gene are SGHDT and YYEEEE. This CDR3 comprises 16 residues. V lost 2 bases and J lost 2; bases outside the gene matches: 3. This CDR3 reads CASSFQTGGNTGELFF. As DNA, the CDR3 is TGTGCCAGCAGCTTCCAGACAGGGGGCAACACCGGGGAGCTGTTTTTT.

This clonotype was seen a few times. CDR3 bases: TGCGCCAGCAGCCAAGCCCCTCGGACAGATGCAGAAGCTTTCTTT. Its translation: CASSQAPRTDAEAFF. The chain couples TRBV4-3 to TRBJ1-1; tentative D call: TRBD1 (6 bases). Trimming cost V 1 base and J 8 bases, with 17 bases left between them. Germline CDR1 reads LGHNA; CDR2 reads YSLEER. This CDR3 region has 15 residues.

In this sample, this clonotype turned up a few times. The chain has TRBV3-1 and TRBJ1-1, with D uncertain. CDR3 length: 13 amino acids. Germline CDR1 is LGHDT and CDR2 is YNNKEL (reference sequence). Trimming removed 1 base from V and 6 bases from J, with 9 bases in between. The CDR3 is CASSQALRAEAFF. The CDR3 nucleotides read TGTGCCAGCAGCCAAGCTTTAAGAGCTGAAGCTTTCTTT.

The V call is TRBV6-6, the J call TRBJ2-7; D may be TRBD1 (5 bases). V shed 0 bases and J shed 12 bases, with 15 bases lying between them. This CDR3 is built from 13 residues. In germline, CDR1 is MNHNY, CDR2 SVGAGI (reference sequence). The CDR3 DNA reads TGTGCCAGCAGTTACTCGGTCAGGGATCACCGGTACTTC. Its translation: CASSYSVRDHRYF.

At least ten counts were recorded for this clonotype. The CDR3 bases are TGCGCCAGCAGCTGGGCGGGGGGCTCTCGGGATGAGCAGTTCTTC. Protein sequence: CASSWAGGSRDEQFF. The rearrangement uses TRBV5-1 and TRBJ2-1; 8 positions match TRBD2. With 3 bases clipped from V and 8 bases from J, the junction kept 10 bases outside the gene matches. CDR3 length: 15 residues. CDR1 SGHRS and CDR2 YFSETQ come from the germline V gene.

This clonotype appeared a few times. The chain has TRBV20-1 and TRBJ2-3; unclear D gene. This CDR3 comprises 15 residues. V dropped 3 bases and J dropped 0 bases, with 13 bases sitting between them. CDR1 is DFQATT and CDR2 is SNEGSKA in the germline V gene (reference sequence). The CDR3 reads CSASKGSSSTDTQYF. The CDR3 region has the DNA TGCAGTGCTAGTAAAGGTTCCTCTAGCACAGATACGCAGTATTTT.

This clonotype came up a few times. The chain recombines TRBV12-3 or TRBV12-4 with TRBJ1-2; TRBD1 aligns across 9 bases. Trimming at V came to 5 bases and at J to 8 bases, leaving 6 bases not matched to a gene. The CDR3 has 13 amino acids. The CDR3 region has the DNA TGTGCCAGCAGTGGGGGACAGGGAATGGGCTACACCTTC. Its translation: CASSGGQGMGYTF.